This T cell receptor beta chain emerged from a study of cytomegalovirus exposure and HLA in healthy donors. Study as a whole: Among the 300 to 500 genotyped donors, more than 70% were placed in the Caucasian-associated ancestry cluster.

A remark on this clone: Its cognate antigen is unknown.

All the people who gave samples were healthy bone marrow donors. In nominal health when sampled, donors likely had unrecorded immune exposures nonetheless. PCR employed 60 Vbeta and 13 Jbeta primers. Clones were sequenced by immunoSEQ multiplex PCR, and TCRdb holds only the in-frame ones, with some missing. This table holds 84,000 or so clones, around 74% found once. Study-wide results and caveats: The listing of 150 or so TCR beta chains classed them as cytomegalovirus-associated.

V lost 6 bases and J 3 bases, leaving 11 bases between the germline ends. CDR3 length: 13 residues. Looked up from germline, CDR1 is MDHEN and CDR2 is SYDVKM. The V call is TRBV28, the J call TRBJ1-2; TRBD1 might be the D (6 bases). The sample taken for sequencing was PBMCs. This TCR derives from a boy aged 5-17 years in good health and CMV-seronegative. The CDR3, as DNA: TGTGCCAGCAGCCCCCAGGGGTACTATGGCTACACCTTC. This codes for CASSPQGYYGYTF.